This TCR beta chain originates from a study of cytomegalovirus exposure and HLA in healthy donors. Researchers ran the PCR with 60 Vbeta and 13 Jbeta primers. This table comes from immunoSEQ multiplex PCR, and its TCRdb copy is limited to in-frame clones, with some not included. The sample holds roughly 57,000 clones. This CDR3 is 14 amino acids long. The V and J genes are TRBV21-1 and TRBJ2-7; the table's D call, TRBD2, was not checked against the DNA. TRBV21-1 is a pseudogene locus. Sequenced sample: PBMCs. This sequence was found in a man aged 18 to 30 in good health and CMV-seropositive. Here the CDR3 DNA reads TGTGCCAGCAGCAACCGGGTGGGTTCCTACGAGCAGTACTTC. It yields the protein CASSNRVGSYEQYF.